This TCR beta chain was identified in a study of blood T cell repertoires in COVID-19. Overall study: Nucleic acid was either cDNA or gDNA, and it came from T cells, B-cell-depleted T cells, or PBMCs.

Using immunoSEQ multiplex PCR, the repertoire was profiled, and TCRdb retains in-frame clones only, with some absent. The data contain more than 15,000 clones, 82% of them singletons. Germline loops: CDR1 MNHEY, CDR2 SVGEGT. The CDR3 spans 14 residues. The V and J ends lost 5 bases and 2 bases, in that order; junction bases with no gene match: 1. Sequencing was carried out using peripheral blood. This clonotype was sampled from an older man with active COVID-19. The chain links TRBV6-2 or TRBV6-3 to TRBJ2-3, with TRBD2 identical over 10 bases. For the CDR3, the DNA is TGTGCCAGCAGTACTAGCGGGAACACAGATACGCAGTATTTT. It specifies CASSTSGNTDTQYF.